The next 26 T cell receptor beta chains were all read from a single sample in a study of vaccination and CD4 T cells after COVID-19. What these receptors recognize is not known. As to treatment: roughly 10-day PBMC culture with coronavirus spike peptide pools or control peptides (ViraFEST assay). The Oncomine TCR Beta short-read assay was applied to DNA of cultured CD4+ T cells. TCRdb itself ran the PCR reads through MiXCR, one entry per CDR3 protein. The top ten clones hold about 32% of a sample with more than 15,000 distinct CDR3 sequences, roughly 50% of them seen once. Here the sequenced sample was cultured CD4+ T cells from blood, taken after SARS-CoV-2 vaccination. The origin of the receptors is a human donor with COVID-19.

In regard to this clonotype: One end of the junction fails to match germline, which may point to a read error. The chain employs TRBV7-2 and TRBJ2-5, with D possibly matching TRBD2 (6 bases). CDR3 size: 15 residues. From germline, CDR1 is SGHTA and CDR2 FQGNSA. CDR3 in DNA: TGTGCCAGCAGCTTAGGTGCGGGGTCGAAAGAGACCCAGTGCTTC. As protein: CASSLGAGSKETQCF.

The chain has TRBV20-1 and TRBJ2-6; perhaps TRBD1 as D (5 bases). The CDR3 loop spans 14 amino acids. The germline CDR1 and CDR2 sequences are DFQATT and SNEGSKA (reference sequence). With 5 bases removed from V and 1 base from J, the gap between germline ends came to 9 bases. CDR3 residues: CSAFTGSGANVLTF. The CDR3 nucleotides are TGCAGTGCTTTCACAGGTTCTGGGGCCAACGTCCTGACTTTC.

The gene calls are TRBV2 and TRBJ1-1; unclear D gene. The germline gives CDR1 SNHLY, CDR2 FYNNEI. The CDR3 is made up of 13 amino acids. The V end was cut by 3 bases, the J end by 4 bases, with 9 bases between. CDR3 amino acids: CASSDEGGTEAFF. CDR3 bases: TGTGCCAGCAGTGATGAGGGAGGCACTGAAGCTTTCTTT.

This chain uses TRBV6-2 or TRBV6-3 with TRBJ1-2; D is ambiguous. CDR1 is MNHEY, CDR2 SVGEGT, per germline. There are 15 residues in the CDR3. V gave up 6 bases and J gave up 2 bases, with 16 bases separating them. CDR3 sequence reads: CASSSYGSRNYGYTF. DNA for the CDR3: TGTGCCAGCAGCTCCTATGGGAGCAGGAACTATGGCTACACCTTC.

The CDR3 protein is CSARIGTGYNTGELFF. The CDR3 coding sequence is TGCAGTGCTAGGATCGGGACAGGCTACAACACCGGGGAGCTGTTTTTT. This chain links TRBV20-1 with TRBJ2-2; 8 positions match TRBD1. The CDR3 has 16 amino acids. Germline trimming cut 3 bases from V and 2 bases from J; bases unmatched to any gene: 8. Germline CDR1 DFQATT, CDR2 SNEGSKA (reference sequence).

The chain combines TRBV28 with TRBJ1-6, with unresolved D. This CDR3 contains 13 residues. V was shortened by 6 bases and J by 5 bases, with 8 bases between the two germline ends. CDR1 and CDR2 (germline): MDHEN, SYDVKM. The CDR3 DNA is TGTGCCAGCAGATGGCAGCATAATTCACCCCTCCACTTT. It is translated as CASRWQHNSPLHF. Full variable domain (remainder filled in from reference TRBV28 and TRBJ1-6): DVKVTQSSRYLVKRTGEKVFLECVQDMDHENMFWYRQDPGLGLRLIYFSYDVKMKEKGDIPEGYSVSREKKERFSLILESASTNQTSMYLCASRWQHNSPLHFGNGTRLTVT.

In its sample, this clonotype was seen a few times. This rearrangement joins TRBV4-1 to TRBJ1-5, with D tentatively TRBD1 (6 bases). The V end was cut by 0 bases, the J end by 2 bases, with 14 bases between. CDR3 size: 17 residues. From germline, CDR1 is MGHRA and CDR2 YSYEKL. CDR3 loop: CASSQEGRGGGNQPQHF. CDR3 nucleotides: TGCGCCAGCAGCCAAGAAGGACGAGGGGGGGGCAATCAGCCCCAGCATTTT.

A remark on this clonotype: One end of the junction is discordant with germline, which a read error may explain. The V and J genes are TRBV20-1 and TRBJ2-3; D is perhaps TRBD2 (5 bases). Germline assignment: CDR1 DFQATT and CDR2 SNEGSKA (reference sequence). This CDR3 comprises 12 residues. The CDR3 DNA reads TGTGCCACCCGGACTGGCACAGATACGCAGTATTTT. Its protein is CATRTGTDTQYF.

CDR3 DNA: TGTGCCAGCAGCCTGGGGGGCCACGAATCCCAGGCCCAGCATTTT. It encodes CASSLGGHESQAQHF. V is TRBV7-9 and J is TRBJ1-5, with D perhaps matching TRBD1 (6 bases). The germline V gene encodes CDR1 SEHNR and CDR2 FQNEAQ (reference sequence). The V end was cut by 5 bases, the J end by 11 bases, with 22 bases between. CDR3 length equals 15 residues.

This clonotype is a singleton in its sample. The chain employs TRBV7-2 and TRBJ2-5, with TRBD1 matching over 9 bases. Germline assignment: CDR1 SGHTA and CDR2 FQGNSA. The CDR3 covers 14 residues. J was trimmed by 5 bases and V by 3 bases; bases with no gene match: 4. CDR3 DNA: TGTGCCAGCAGCTTTGGGGACAGGGTGGAGACCCAGTACTTC. Amino acids: CASSFGDRVETQYF.

This clonotype was counted only a few times. The V and J genes are TRBV18 and TRBJ2-7; D possibly matches TRBD1 or TRBD2 (5 bases each). This CDR3 is 13 amino acids long. Germline CDR1 reads KGHSH; CDR2 reads LQKENI. Trimming took 5 bases from V and 2 from J, leaving 10 bases between them. CDR3 nucleotides: TGTGCCAGCTCATCCCAGGGACCCTACGAGCAGTACTTC. It codes for CASSSQGPYEQYF.

V gene TRBV6-5 combines with J gene TRBJ1-1, with unresolved D. V lost 2 bases to trimming and J lost 4 bases, with 11 bases between them. The CDR3 is 14 residues long. The V gene's germline CDR1 is MNHEY and CDR2 SVGAGI. CDR3 amino acids: CASSYRRSGTEAFF. The CDR3 nucleotides are TGTGCCAGCAGTTACCGCCGGAGTGGCACTGAAGCTTTCTTT.

This chain joins TRBV7-9 and TRBJ1-5; D gene unclear. CDR1 is SEHNR and CDR2 is FQNEAQ in the germline V gene (reference sequence). V lost 6 bases to trimming and J lost 3 bases, with 6 bases between them. The CDR3 consists of 12 residues. CDR3 DNA: TGTGCCAGCAGTACCAACAATCAGCCCCAGCATTTT. Residues: CASSTNNQPQHF.

The chain joins TRBV12-3 or TRBV12-4 to TRBJ2-2, with 11 positions matching TRBD2. The junction had 11 bases not matched to a gene; V was cut back by 6 bases and J by 11 bases. The CDR3 length is 15 residues. The CDR3 sequence is CASRPGTSGPFELFF. The CDR3 bases are TGTGCCAGCAGGCCTGGGACTAGCGGTCCGTTCGAGCTGTTTTTT.

The chain carries TRBV2 and TRBJ1-5; unclear D gene. From germline, CDR1 is SNHLY and CDR2 FYNNEI. The CDR3 extends over 15 amino acids. Trimming took off 0 bases at V and 0 bases at J, with 6 bases between the two ends. CDR3 sequence reads: CASSEAGNSNQPQHF. DNA for the CDR3: TGTGCCAGCAGTGAAGCAGGGAATAGCAATCAGCCCCAGCATTTT.

This clonotype was seen once. This chain connects TRBV15 to TRBJ1-2; perhaps TRBD1 as D (5 bases). V was cut by 0 bases and J by 4 bases, with 12 bases left in between. CDR1 and CDR2 (germline): LNHNV, YYDKDF (reference sequence). This CDR3 spans 15 amino acids. The CDR3 nucleotides read TGTGCCACCAGCAGAGAAAGGATAGGGACCTATGGCTACACCTTC. As protein: CATSRERIGTYGYTF.

The chain recombines TRBV28 with TRBJ1-3; D is perhaps TRBD1 (5 bases). V lost 4 bases and J 0 bases, leaving 10 bases between the germline ends. Germline CDR1 MDHEN, CDR2 SYDVKM. The CDR3 spans 15 residues. CDR3 loop: CASSWGSISGNTIYF. The CDR3 bases are TGTGCCAGCAGTTGGGGCAGCATCTCTGGAAACACCATATATTTT. Based on the CDR3 plus reference TRBV28 and TRBJ1-3, the full variable domain is DVKVTQSSRYLVKRTGEKVFLECVQDMDHENMFWYRQDPGLGLRLIYFSYDVKMKEKGDIPEGYSVSREKKERFSLILESASTNQTSMYLCASSWGSISGNTIYFGEGSWLTVV.

This clonotype was counted a single time. This sequence joins TRBV5-1 and TRBJ2-7, with D perhaps matching TRBD1 or TRBD2 (5 bases each). The CDR3 is made up of 15 amino acids. V was pared by 4 bases and J by 1 base, with 15 bases between. Germline loops: CDR1 SGHRS, CDR2 YFSETQ. CDR3 amino acids: CASSRGQGVSYEQYF. CDR3 DNA sequence: TGCGCCAGCAGCCGGGGCCAGGGCGTGTCCTACGAGCAGTACTTC.

This rearrangement joins TRBV20-1 to TRBJ1-4; TRBD1 aligns across 8 bases. The germline V gene encodes CDR1 DFQATT and CDR2 SNEGSKA (reference sequence). Trimming took 0 bases from V and 8 from J; bases not matched to a gene: 5. The CDR3 is 14 residues long. The CDR3 region is CSARDQGAGEKLFF. In nucleotides, the CDR3 is TGCAGTGCTAGAGATCAGGGGGCGGGAGAAAAACTGTTTTTT.

Notes on this clonotype: The junction shows a germline mismatch at one end, possibly a read error. The J gene is TRBJ1-6, the V gene TRBV2; no clear D. The germline V gene has CDR1 SNHLY and CDR2 FYNNEI. The CDR3 extends over 17 amino acids. CDR3 coding DNA: TGTGCCAGCAGTGAAGCGCTAAAGGCCTCCTATAATTCGCCCCTCCACTTT. Protein sequence: CASSEALKASYNSPLHF.

The chain links TRBV27 to TRBJ2-3; TRBD2 agrees at 12 bases. The CDR3 has 15 residues. CDR1 is MNHEY, CDR2 SMNVEV, per germline (reference sequence). Trimming took 5 bases from V and 2 from J; bases not matched to a gene: 2. The CDR3 reads CASSPSGGATDTQYF. The DNA for the CDR3 is TGTGCCAGCAGTCCTAGCGGGGGGGCCACAGATACGCAGTATTTT.

The V gene is TRBV7-2, the J gene TRBJ1-5; 7 nucleotides match TRBD1. The V gene's germline CDR1 is SGHTA and CDR2 FQGNSA. V lost 5 bases and J lost 6; bases outside the gene matches: 4. The CDR3 extends over 13 amino acids. In DNA form, the CDR3 reads TGTGCCAGCAGCATAACAGGGGCTCAGCCCCAGCATTTT. Its translation: CASSITGAQPQHF.

The gene calls are TRBV6-5 and TRBJ1-1; TRBD1 agrees at 9 bases. J was trimmed by 2 bases and V by 4 bases; bases with no gene match: 8. CDR1 and CDR2 from the germline V gene are MNHEY and SVGAGI. The CDR3 length is 16 residues. The CDR3 bases are TGTGCCAGCAGTTCTCCCGGGACAGGGATAAACACTGAAGCTTTCTTT. Amino acids: CASSSPGTGINTEAFF.

Details on this clonotype: An end of the junction differs from the germline gene, which may be a read error. The gene calls are TRBV7-9 and TRBJ1-5, with TRBD1 as a possible D gene (6 bases). CDR1 is SEHNR and CDR2 is FQNEAQ in the germline V gene (reference sequence). This CDR3 contains 15 residues. CDR3 bases: TGTGCCAGCAGCCTGGGGGGCCACGAATCCCAGGCCCAGCGTTTT. Translating it yields CASSLGGHESQAQRF. The whole variable domain, filled in from reference TRBV7-9 and TRBJ1-5, reads DTGVSQNPRHKITKRGQNVTFRCDPISEHNRLYWYRQTLGQGPEFLTYFQNEAQLEKSRLLSDRFSAERPKGSFSTLEIQRTEQGDSAMYLCASSLGGHESQAQRFGDGTRLSIL.

This clonotype has a handful of counts. This chain links TRBV20-1 with TRBJ2-1; 8 nucleotides agree with TRBD2. Germline CDR1 DFQATT, CDR2 SNEGSKA (reference sequence). This CDR3 comprises 15 residues. Trimming removed 4 bases from V and 0 bases from J; junction bases left unmatched: 5. Written as DNA, the CDR3 is TGCAGTGCTACACCACTAGCGGTCTCCTACAATGAGCAGTTCTTC. This translates into CSATPLAVSYNEQFF.

The DNA for the CDR3 is TGTGCCAGCAGTATCTCCGGGACAGAAGAGACCCAGTACTTC. This codes for CASSISGTEETQYF. The chain joins TRBV27 to TRBJ2-5; 7 bases map to TRBD1. CDR3 length: 14 amino acids. The V gene's germline CDR1 is MNHEY and CDR2 SMNVEV (reference sequence). Trimming removed 5 bases from V and 3 bases from J; junction bases left unmatched: 6.